The TCR beta chain described here comes from a study of cytomegalovirus exposure and HLA in healthy donors. Study-level results: The classifier reportedly diagnosed cytomegalovirus status with high sensitivity and specificity. According to a subsequent analysis, TCR clusters identified in the first cohort showed a tendency to co-occur across the approximately 120 validation repertoires. Rare TCR sequences predominated, though certain public TCRs were found in many donors. Confirmation in vitro established that three CMV-associated chains were specific for CMV antigens.

Germline CDR1 LNHNV, CDR2 YYDKDF (reference sequence). V was pared by 1 base and J by 6 bases, with 12 bases between. This CDR3 region has 15 residues. Details on this clone: What it recognizes is unknown.

Some clones are missing from TCRdb's copy, which holds only in-frame ones; the method was immunoSEQ multiplex PCR. The sample has more than 80,000 clones, roughly nine tenths seen once. The sequenced sample consisted of PBMCs. The rearrangement joins TRBV15 to TRBJ2-2; D is undetermined. The origin of this receptor is a woman aged 18 to 35 in good health and CMV-seropositive. CDR3 in DNA: TGTGCCACCAGCAGAGTATCGGTTTTCTCCGGGGAGCTGTTTTTT. This translates into CATSRVSVFSGELFF.